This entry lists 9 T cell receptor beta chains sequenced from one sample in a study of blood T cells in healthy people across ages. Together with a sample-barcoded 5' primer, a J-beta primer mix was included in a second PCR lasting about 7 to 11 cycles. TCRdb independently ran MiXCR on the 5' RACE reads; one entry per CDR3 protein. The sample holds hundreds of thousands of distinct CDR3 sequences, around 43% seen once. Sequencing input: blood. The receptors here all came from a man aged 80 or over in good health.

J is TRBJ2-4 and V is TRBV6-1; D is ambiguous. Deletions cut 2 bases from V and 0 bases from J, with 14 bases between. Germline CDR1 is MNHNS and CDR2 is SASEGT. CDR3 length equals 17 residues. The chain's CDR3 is CASSEPTPSLAKNIQYF. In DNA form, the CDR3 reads TGTGCCAGCAGTGAACCGACACCATCTCTAGCCAAAAACATTCAGTACTTC.

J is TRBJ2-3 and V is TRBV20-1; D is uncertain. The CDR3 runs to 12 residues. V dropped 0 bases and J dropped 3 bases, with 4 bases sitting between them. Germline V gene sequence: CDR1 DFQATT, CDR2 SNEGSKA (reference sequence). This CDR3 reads CSAREGTDTQYF. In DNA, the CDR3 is TGCAGTGCTAGAGAAGGGACAGATACGCAGTATTTT.

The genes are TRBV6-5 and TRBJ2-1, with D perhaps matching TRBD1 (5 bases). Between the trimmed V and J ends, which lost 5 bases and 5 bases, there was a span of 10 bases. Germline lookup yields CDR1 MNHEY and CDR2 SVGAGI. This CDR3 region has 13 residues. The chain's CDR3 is CASSLPGNNEQFF. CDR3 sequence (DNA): TGTGCCAGCAGTCTTCCAGGGAACAATGAGCAGTTCTTC.

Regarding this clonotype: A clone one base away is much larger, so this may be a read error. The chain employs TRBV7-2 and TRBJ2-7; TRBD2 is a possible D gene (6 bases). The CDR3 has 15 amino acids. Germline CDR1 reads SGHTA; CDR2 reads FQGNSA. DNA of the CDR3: TGTGCCGGCAGCTTAGACCGGGGGAGGCCCTACGAGCAGTACTTC. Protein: CAGSLDRGRPYEQYF.

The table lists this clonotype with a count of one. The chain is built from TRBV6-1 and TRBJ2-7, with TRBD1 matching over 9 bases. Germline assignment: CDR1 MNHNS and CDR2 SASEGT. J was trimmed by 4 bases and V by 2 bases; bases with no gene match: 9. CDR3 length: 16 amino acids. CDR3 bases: TGTGCCAGCAGTGAACCTTTGGGGACAGGGCGATACGAGCAGTACTTC. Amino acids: CASSEPLGTGRYEQYF.

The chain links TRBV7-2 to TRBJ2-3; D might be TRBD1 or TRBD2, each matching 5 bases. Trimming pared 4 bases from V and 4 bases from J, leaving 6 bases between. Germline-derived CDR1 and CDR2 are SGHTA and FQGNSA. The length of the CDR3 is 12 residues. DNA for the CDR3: TGTGCCAGCAGCTGGGGGTCAGATACGCAGTATTTT. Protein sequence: CASSWGSDTQYF. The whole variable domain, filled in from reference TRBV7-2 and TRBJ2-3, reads GAGVSQSPSNKVTEKGKDVELRCDPISGHTALYWYRQSLGQGLEFLIYFQGNSAPDKSGLPSDRFSAERTGGSVSTLTIQRTQQEDSAVYLCASSWGSDTQYFGPGTRLTVL.

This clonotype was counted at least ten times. The DNA for the CDR3 is TGTGCCAGCAGCTCATCGGGACTAGCGGGAGGGGGCACAGATACGCAGTATTTT. Translation gives CASSSSGLAGGGTDTQYF. The V gene is TRBV28, the J gene TRBJ2-3, with 16 bases fitting TRBD2. This CDR3 is 18 amino acids long. With 6 bases clipped from V and 1 base from J, the junction kept 7 bases outside the gene matches. In germline, CDR1 is MDHEN, CDR2 SYDVKM.

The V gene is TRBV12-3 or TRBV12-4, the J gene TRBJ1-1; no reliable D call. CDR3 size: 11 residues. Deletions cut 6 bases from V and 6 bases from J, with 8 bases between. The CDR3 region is CASRRAAEAFF. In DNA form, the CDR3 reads TGTGCCAGCAGGAGAGCCGCTGAAGCTTTCTTT.

CDR3 residues: CASSQGKRVTQYF. In DNA, the CDR3 is TGTGCCAGCAGCCAAGGGAAAAGGGTCACTCAGTACTTC. V and J are TRBV3-1 and TRBJ2-5; D is unresolved. Germline CDR1 is LGHDT and CDR2 is YNNKEL (reference sequence). Trimming removed 1 base at V and 11 bases at J, with 14 bases between. The CDR3 spans 13 residues.